The 25 T cell receptor beta chains given below trace back to one sample, sequenced in a study of immune evolution from preneoplasia to lung adenocarcinoma. The data were produced by immunoSEQ multiplex PCR, yet TCRdb's version contains in-frame clones alone and is incomplete. The sample carries 3,600 or so clones, just under 75% recorded once. The sequencing sample was made of FFPE minimally invasive lung adenocarcinoma tissue. The source is a person between 55 and 80 years old with lung adenocarcinoma.

This chain uses TRBV7-9 with TRBJ2-6, with 8 bases matching TRBD1. J gave up 1 base and V 4 bases, and 9 bases lay outside the gene matches. Looked up from germline, CDR1 is SEHNR and CDR2 is FQNEAQ (reference sequence). CDR3 size: 18 residues. The CDR3 sequence is CASSSDRADFSGANVLTF. CDR3 sequence (DNA): TGTGCCAGCAGCTCGGACAGGGCCGATTTTTCTGGGGCCAACGTCCTGACTTTC. The full variable domain, in which reference TRBV7-9 and TRBJ2-6 provide the parts outside the CDR3, is DTGVSQNPRHKITKRGQNVTFRCDPISEHNRLYWYRQTLGQGPEFLTYFQNEAQLEKSRLLSDRFSAERPKGSFSTLEIQRTEQGDSAMYLCASSSDRADFSGANVLTFGAGSRLTVL.

This clone was picked up a small number of times. Distinct nucleotide sequences in the sample also encode this CDR3. The chain couples TRBV30 to TRBJ2-7; a weak D match, TRBD1 (6 bases). The germline V and J ends were trimmed by 2 bases and 2 bases, with 16 bases remaining between them. The CDR3 runs 15 residues. The germline CDR1 and CDR2 sequences are GTSNPN and SVGIG (reference sequence). The CDR3 sequence is CAWSISGTLPYEQYF. CDR3 in DNA: TGTGCCTGGAGTATCTCCGGGACACTTCCCTACGAGCAGTACTTC.

V usage is TRBV6-6 and J usage is TRBJ2-3, with 7 bases aligning to TRBD1. V trimming: 3 bases; J trimming: 4 bases; junction bases outside the gene matches: 4. Germline loops: CDR1 MNHNY, CDR2 SVGAGI (reference sequence). The CDR3 has 14 residues. CDR3 residues: CASSYGQGADTQYF. CDR3 DNA sequence: TGTGCCAGCAGTTATGGGCAGGGGGCAGATACGCAGTATTTT.

This chain's CDR3 is CASSEYRGEQFF. CDR3 in DNA: TGTGCCAGCAGTGAATACAGGGGTGAGCAGTTCTTC. The rearrangement links TRBV2 to TRBJ2-1; 7 bases agree with TRBD1. This CDR3 region has 12 residues. Trimming cost V 2 bases and J 9 bases; bases outside gene matches: 1. The germline gives CDR1 SNHLY, CDR2 FYNNEI.

The genes are TRBV7-9 and TRBJ1-2, with TRBD1 matching over 10 bases. V lost 5 bases and J lost 4; bases outside the gene matches: 7. Germline V gives CDR1 SEHNR, CDR2 FQNEAQ (reference sequence). The length of the CDR3 is 15 residues. The CDR3 protein is CASSAGTGVRYGYTF. DNA of the CDR3: TGTGCCAGCAGCGCAGGGACAGGGGTTCGCTATGGCTACACCTTC.

V is TRBV27 and J is TRBJ1-2; the D is unclear. The V gene's germline CDR1 is MNHEY and CDR2 SMNVEV (reference sequence). The CDR3 totals 15 residues. V was shortened by 6 bases and J by 4 bases, with 18 bases between the two germline ends. As DNA, the CDR3 is TGTGCCAGCAGGACGGACGGTCCCTATGGCTATGGCTACACCTTC. Its protein is CASRTDGPYGYGYTF.

This rearrangement joins TRBV5-1 to TRBJ1-4; no reliable D call. Trimming pared 5 bases from V and 5 bases from J, leaving 7 bases between. The length of the CDR3 is 12 residues. Germline V gene sequence: CDR1 SGHRS, CDR2 YFSETQ. The CDR3 is CASSSGNEKLFF. In DNA form, the CDR3 reads TGCGCCAGCAGTTCGGGCAATGAAAAACTGTTTTTT.

This clone occurred a few times. V gene TRBV28 combines with J gene TRBJ1-6, with 8 nucleotides matching TRBD1. The CDR3 covers 16 residues. J gave up 8 bases and V 1 base, and 7 bases lay outside the gene matches. Germline lookup yields CDR1 MDHEN and CDR2 SYDVKM. CDR3 loop: CASSLYLGQGHSPLHF. The CDR3 region has the DNA TGTGCCAGCAGTTTATACCTCGGACAGGGCCATTCACCCCTCCACTTT.

This clone is classed as large. CDR3: CASSEFKGTEAFF. The CDR3 DNA reads TGTGCCAGCAGTGAGTTCAAGGGCACTGAAGCTTTCTTT. The chain combines TRBV13 with TRBJ1-1; D is ambiguous. CDR3 length: 13 amino acids. Germline values: CDR1 PRHDT, CDR2 FYEKMQ (reference sequence). The ends were cut back, 6 bases at V and 4 bases at J, with 12 bases in the middle.

The chain has TRBV5-1 and TRBJ2-1, with TRBD1 matching 7 bases. Germline loops: CDR1 SGHRS, CDR2 YFSETQ. This CDR3 contains 16 residues. With 0 bases clipped from V and 4 bases from J, the junction kept 7 bases outside the gene matches. CDR3 nucleotide sequence: TGCGCCAGCAGCTTGGGGTACAGGGGTCGTTACAATGAGCAGTTCTTC. Translation gives CASSLGYRGRYNEQFF.

This clone has more than one count but fewer than ten. Written as DNA, the CDR3 is TGTGCCTGGAGAGGACAGGCTGGAAACACCATATATTTT. It is translated as CAWRGQAGNTIYF. V usage is TRBV30 and J usage is TRBJ1-3; TRBD1 agrees at 7 bases. CDR3 length equals 13 residues. The germline V gene has CDR1 GTSNPN and CDR2 SVGIG (reference sequence). The trim removed 3 bases at V and 2 bases at J, leaving 1 base unmatched.

The chain joins TRBV20-1 to TRBJ1-2, with TRBD1 matching 8 bases. Trimming at V came to 7 bases and at J to 7 bases, leaving 5 bases not matched to a gene. CDR1 DFQATT and CDR2 SNEGSKA come from the germline V gene (reference sequence). This CDR3 spans 11 amino acids. CDR3 region: CSGQGALGYTF. In DNA, the CDR3 is TGCAGTGGGCAGGGGGCTCTTGGCTACACCTTC.

This rearrangement joins TRBV18 to TRBJ2-5; 12 positions match TRBD1. The J segment lost 4 bases and the V segment lost 6 bases, leaving 3 bases of the junction unmatched. CDR1 and CDR2 (germline): KGHSH, LQKENI. The CDR3 spans 14 residues. CDR3 protein: CASSWDRGRETQYF. The CDR3 coding sequence is TGTGCCAGCTCTTGGGACAGGGGGCGAGAGACCCAGTACTTC.

The chain is built from TRBV27 and TRBJ1-5; D perhaps matches TRBD1 (6 bases). In germline, CDR1 is MNHEY, CDR2 SMNVEV (reference sequence). This CDR3 contains 14 residues. V gave up 4 bases and J gave up 3 bases, with 10 bases separating them. CDR3 sequence reads: CASSSGENNQPQHF. CDR3 nucleotide sequence: TGTGCCAGCAGTTCAGGGGAGAACAATCAGCCCCAGCATTTT.

J is TRBJ1-2 and V is TRBV2, with D unresolved. The CDR3 has 13 amino acids. Germline CDR1 is SNHLY and CDR2 is FYNNEI. Trimming took off 3 bases at V and 3 bases at J, with 8 bases between the two ends. This CDR3 reads CASSDRVDYGYTF. For the CDR3, the DNA is TGTGCCAGCAGTGATAGGGTTGACTATGGCTACACCTTC.

V and J are TRBV7-8 and TRBJ1-4; D gene ambiguous. CDR1 and CDR2 from the germline V gene are SGHVS and FQNEAQ. V lost 8 bases and J 7 bases, leaving 20 bases between the germline ends. The CDR3 runs 15 residues. CDR3 amino acids: CASRPGSGLAEKLFF. The CDR3 DNA reads as TGTGCCAGCCGTCCCGGATCGGGGTTGGCTGAAAAACTGTTTTTT.

The chain couples TRBV5-1 to TRBJ2-2; D remains unclear. Germline assignment: CDR1 SGHRS and CDR2 YFSETQ. V was cut by 4 bases and J by 4 bases, with 11 bases left in between. CDR3 length: 14 residues. The CDR3 is CASSPLVGTGELFF. CDR3 coding DNA: TGCGCCAGCAGCCCCCTTGTGGGCACCGGGGAGCTGTTTTTT. The full variable domain, with the rest looked up from reference TRBV5-1 and TRBJ2-2, is KAGVTQTPRYLIKTRGQQVTLSCSPISGHRSVSWYQQTPGQGLQFLFEYFSETQRNKGNFPGRFSGRQFSNSRSEMNVSTLELGDSALYLCASSPLVGTGELFFGEGSRLTVL.

The rearrangement joins TRBV28 to TRBJ2-7; D is ambiguous. Trimming removed 6 bases at V and 6 bases at J, with 9 bases between. The CDR3 loop spans 11 amino acids. The germline V gene encodes CDR1 MDHEN and CDR2 SYDVKM. In nucleotides, the CDR3 is TGTGCCAGCAGACGGCTAGGCGAGCAGTACTTC. This codes for CASRRLGEQYF.

This clone was detected only a few times. This chain links TRBV2 with TRBJ2-1, with a possible D match to TRBD1 (6 bases). Germline CDR1 SNHLY, CDR2 FYNNEI. The V gene lost 10 bases and the J gene lost 6 bases, with 19 bases spanning the gap. The length of the CDR3 is 14 residues. The chain's CDR3 is CATNLRDTTNEQFF. CDR3 DNA: TGTGCCACCAATCTCCGGGACACCACCAATGAGCAGTTCTTC. The full variable domain, rest sourced from reference TRBV2 and TRBJ2-1, is EPEVTQTPSHQVTQMGQEVILRCVPISNHLYFYWYRQILGQKVEFLVSFYNNEISEKSEIFDDQFSVERPDGSNFTLKIRSTKLEDSAMYFCATNLRDTTNEQFFGPGTRLTVL.

The V and J genes are TRBV10-3 and TRBJ1-2; D unclear. CDR3 length: 15 residues. Germline V gene sequence: CDR1 ENHRY, CDR2 SYGVKD. Trimming cost V 5 bases and J 3 bases, with 16 bases left between them. Here the CDR3 reads CAISPGPPEHYGYTF. In DNA form, the CDR3 reads TGTGCCATCAGTCCTGGCCCACCCGAACACTATGGCTACACCTTC.

Here the CDR3 reads CASSPDGQEPYGYTF. For the CDR3, the DNA is TGTGCCAGCTCACCGGATGGACAGGAACCCTATGGCTACACCTTC. V usage is TRBV18 and J usage is TRBJ1-2, with TRBD1 matching 7 bases. The CDR3 spans 15 residues. The V gene's germline CDR1 is KGHSH and CDR2 LQKENI. J gave up 4 bases and V 3 bases, and 8 bases lay outside the gene matches.

This sequence joins TRBV5-6 and TRBJ1-5, with D possibly TRBD1 on 5 matching bases. The ends were cut back, 2 bases at V and 1 base at J, with 7 bases in the middle. In germline, CDR1 is SGHDT, CDR2 YYEEEE. CDR3 length equals 14 residues. CDR3 residues: CASSFWDSNQPQHF. The DNA for the CDR3 is TGTGCCAGCAGCTTTTGGGACAGCAATCAGCCCCAGCATTTT.

The J gene is TRBJ2-3, the V gene TRBV5-1, with no clear D. CDR1 SGHRS and CDR2 YFSETQ come from the germline V gene. CDR3 length: 14 residues. V lost 2 bases, J lost 2 bases, and 9 bases lay in between. CDR3 sequence reads: CASSFTQTTDTQYF. CDR3 in DNA: TGCGCCAGCAGCTTCACACAGACCACAGATACGCAGTATTTT.

This chain uses TRBV29-1 with TRBJ1-1, with D possibly TRBD1 on 5 matching bases. The CDR3 extends over 13 amino acids. Germline V CDR1 and CDR2: SQVTM, ANQGSEA. Trimming stripped 4 bases from V and 1 base from J, with 10 bases between. Written as DNA, the CDR3 is TGCAGCGTTGGTTTCGGGGGGAACACTGAAGCTTTCTTT. This codes for CSVGFGGNTEAFF. Drawing the rest from reference TRBV29-1 and TRBJ1-1, the complete variable domain is SAVISQKPSRDICQRGTSLTIQCQVDSQVTMMFWYRQQPGQSLTLIATANQGSEATYESGFVIDKFPISRPNLTFSTLTVSNMSPEDSSIYLCSVGFGGNTEAFFGQGTRLTVV.

The J gene is TRBJ2-4, the V gene TRBV6-1; 9 nucleotides match TRBD1. This CDR3 spans 18 amino acids. CDR1 is MNHNS, CDR2 SASEGT, per germline. V shed 3 bases and J 0 bases; nucleotides not matched to a gene: 9. The CDR3 spells CASSEYTGGSVAKNIQYF. CDR3 nucleotide sequence: TGTGCCAGCAGTGAGTATACAGGGGGCTCCGTAGCCAAAAACATTCAGTACTTC.